These 5 T cell receptor beta chains originate from one sample sequenced in a study of blood T cell repertoires in COVID-19 (dated by TCRdb to 2019 to 2021). Preparation of the library involved the immunoSEQ multiplex PCR assay. TCRdb carries this immuneACCESS record with in-frame sequences only. Its versions omit some clonotypes, under half of them owing to an unresolved V gene in the studies checked, with the rest unexplained. This sample gives more than 150,000 clones in total; nearly 90% of them show up just once. The top ten clonotypes cover 0.6% to 0.8% of the sample. Sequencing was done on a sample of peripheral blood. The receptors shown here come from a man over 45 with acute or convalescent COVID-19.

This chain uses TRBV15 with TRBJ2-1, with 8 bases fitting TRBD2. Germline V CDR1 and CDR2: LNHNV, YYDKDF (reference sequence). The length of the CDR3 is 16 residues. With V trimmed by 0 bases and J by 6 bases, 7 bases remained unmatched. CDR3 bases: TGTGCCACCAGCAGAGATCCCCCGGGGGGGTTCAATGAGCAGTTCTTC. Residues: CATSRDPPGGFNEQFF.

The gene calls are TRBV2 and TRBJ2-3; TRBD1 matches at 7 bases. Germline V CDR1 and CDR2: SNHLY, FYNNEI. The CDR3 covers 17 residues. The CDR3 DNA reads TGTGGGCCCCCCGGACAGGAAAGGTCCCCTAACACAGATACGCAGTATTTT. Residues: CGPPGQERSPNTDTQYF.

This chain uses TRBV7-6 with TRBJ1-4, with 10 bases that match TRBD1. Germline V gene sequence: CDR1 SGHVS, CDR2 FNYEAQ. There are 15 residues in the CDR3. The ends lost 5 bases at V and 8 bases at J; junction bases unmatched: 8. The CDR3: CASSVRDRGGEKLFF. The CDR3 DNA is TGTGCCAGCAGCGTAAGGGACAGGGGAGGGGAAAAACTGTTTTTT.

The chain recombines TRBV18 with TRBJ1-3; no definite D call. This CDR3 has 14 amino acids. Trimming stripped 3 bases from V and 0 bases from J, with 6 bases between. Germline V gene sequence: CDR1 KGHSH, CDR2 LQKENI. CDR3 sequence reads: CASSPQNSGNTIYF. The CDR3 nucleotides read TGTGCCAGCTCACCCCAAAACTCTGGAAACACCATATATTTT.

The chain couples TRBV24-1 to TRBJ2-4, with no clear D. The V end lost 3 bases, the J end lost 7 bases, and 9 bases lay between the germline ends. Germline CDR1 reads KGHDR; CDR2 reads SFDVKD. There are 13 residues in the CDR3. For the CDR3, the DNA is TGTGCCACCAGTGATGCCCTCCGGAACATTCAGTACTTC. It is translated as CATSDALRNIQYF.